These 14 T cell receptor beta chains share one sample of origin, sequenced in a study of T cells in pancreatic ductal adenocarcinoma. TCRdb's table, derived via immunoSEQ multiplex PCR, lists solely in-frame clones and lacks some. The sample shows roughly 100,000 clones, 90% to 95% of them seen only once. Surgery without prior neoadjuvant therapy was the treatment of the selected pancreatic ductal adenocarcinoma patients. Material for sequencing was PBMCs. All receptors derive from a human donor with pancreatic ductal adenocarcinoma.

The chain uses TRBV7-2 and TRBJ2-1; 10 nucleotides align to TRBD2. CDR1 is SGHTA and CDR2 is FQGNSA in the germline V gene. Losses at the gene ends were 5 bases for V and 2 bases for J; bases not matched to a gene: 9. The CDR3 is 17 amino acids. CDR3 sequence: CASSPSTGTSAYNEQFF. Here the CDR3 DNA reads TGTGCCAGCAGCCCCTCGACCGGGACTAGCGCCTACAATGAGCAGTTCTTC.

The chain joins TRBV28 to TRBJ2-2, with D possibly being TRBD1 (6 bases). The CDR3 has 15 residues. With 10 bases removed from V and 8 bases from J, the gap between germline ends came to 23 bases. Per the germline V gene, CDR1 is MDHEN and CDR2 is SYDVKM. CDR3 nucleotides: TGTGCCATTTTGGGGTCAGGGGCCCCACTAGGGGAGCTGTTTTTT. Its protein product is CAILGSGAPLGELFF.

The chain joins TRBV30 to TRBJ1-4; D is ambiguous. Deletions cut 1 base from V and 3 bases from J, with 9 bases between. The CDR3 loop spans 14 amino acids. The germline CDR1 and CDR2 sequences are GTSNPN and SVGIG (reference sequence). This chain's CDR3 is CAWSATSPNEKLFF. CDR3 sequence (DNA): TGTGCCTGGAGTGCGACATCCCCTAATGAAAAACTGTTTTTT.

J is TRBJ1-2 and V is TRBV29-1; unclear D gene. Trimming shortened V by 4 bases and J by 7 bases, and 7 bases separated the two germline ends. CDR3 length: 10 amino acids. Germline V CDR1 and CDR2: SQVTM, ANQGSEA. CDR3 sequence reads: CSVAGRGYTF. CDR3 DNA: TGCAGCGTTGCTGGCCGTGGCTACACCTTC.

The J gene is TRBJ2-1, the V gene TRBV6-6; 9 nucleotides match TRBD1. Trimming took 3 bases from V and 4 from J; bases not matched to a gene: 4. The germline V gene has CDR1 MNHNY and CDR2 SVGAGI (reference sequence). This CDR3 spans 15 amino acids. In nucleotides, the CDR3 is TGTGCCAGCAGTTATCTAGGACAGGGGTACAATGAGCAGTTCTTC. The encoded protein is CASSYLGQGYNEQFF.

The chain joins TRBV5-4 to TRBJ2-1, with 9 bases that match TRBD2. The trim removed 3 bases at V and 6 bases at J, leaving 10 bases unmatched. CDR1 and CDR2 from the germline V gene are SGHNT and YYREEE (reference sequence). The CDR3 totals 16 residues. This chain's CDR3 is CASSSRSGLAINEQFF. In DNA form, the CDR3 reads TGTGCCAGCAGCTCACGGTCGGGACTAGCAATCAATGAGCAGTTCTTC.

V usage is TRBV27 and J usage is TRBJ2-1, with 10 nucleotides matching TRBD1. Trimming took 6 bases from V and 4 from J; bases not matched to a gene: 9. Germline V lookup: CDR1 MNHEY, CDR2 SMNVEV (reference sequence). The CDR3 sequence is 16 residues long. Written as DNA, the CDR3 is TGTGCCAGCAGACCATACCGGGACAGGGGATACAATGAGCAGTTCTTC. This gives the protein CASRPYRDRGYNEQFF.

This chain links TRBV6-5 with TRBJ2-7; no clear D gene. V lost 5 bases and J 2 bases, leaving 10 bases between the germline ends. Germline V gene sequence: CDR1 MNHEY, CDR2 SVGAGI. This CDR3 contains 13 residues. The CDR3 DNA is TGTGCCAGCAGTCGTGGTCCGGCCTACGAGCAGTACTTC. Amino acids: CASSRGPAYEQYF.

The chain is built from TRBV7-3 and TRBJ2-5; 7 bases agree with TRBD2. The CDR3 sequence is 14 residues long. Germline assignment: CDR1 SGHTA and CDR2 FQGTGA. J gave up 2 bases and V 2 bases, and 2 bases lay outside the gene matches. Here the CDR3 reads CASSLWGGQETQYF. CDR3 bases: TGTGCCAGCAGCTTATGGGGGGGGCAAGAGACCCAGTACTTC.

The chain joins TRBV28 to TRBJ2-7; a possible D gene is TRBD2 (6 bases). V lost 2 bases and J 5 bases, leaving 10 bases between the germline ends. Germline CDR1 MDHEN, CDR2 SYDVKM. CDR3 size: 13 residues. The DNA of the CDR3 is TGTGCCAGCAGTTTAGGGGCGGGGAACGAGCAGTACTTC. It yields the protein CASSLGAGNEQYF.

The chain carries TRBV2 and TRBJ2-3; 10 bases map to TRBD1. Germline V gives CDR1 SNHLY, CDR2 FYNNEI. V trimming: 6 bases; J trimming: 3 bases; junction bases outside the gene matches: 6. This CDR3 region has 15 residues. CDR3 amino acids: CASSPRDRGTDTQYF. CDR3 in DNA: TGTGCCAGCAGCCCCCGGGACAGGGGAACAGATACGCAGTATTTT.

The chain recombines TRBV4-1 with TRBJ1-5, with D uncertain. Germline V gene data show CDR1 as MGHRA and CDR2 as YSYEKL. This CDR3 has 15 amino acids. Between the trimmed V and J ends, which lost 4 bases and 2 bases, there was a span of 12 bases. The DNA of the CDR3 is TGCGCCAGCAGCCTCCGAACCGGAGGCAATCAGCCCCAGCATTTT. This sequence encodes CASSLRTGGNQPQHF.

This clone was picked up a small number of times. The J gene is TRBJ1-5, the V gene TRBV19, with 8 nucleotides matching TRBD1. Trimming removed 6 bases from V and 7 bases from J; junction bases left unmatched: 8. The CDR3 has 14 residues. The germline gives CDR1 LNHDA, CDR2 SQIVND (reference sequence). CDR3 coding DNA: TGTGCCAGTAGCATATGGGGGACAGGACAGCCCCAGCATTTT. It translates to CASSIWGTGQPQHF. The full variable domain, completed using reference TRBV19 and TRBJ1-5, is DGGITQSPKYLFRKEGQNVTLSCEQNLNHDAMYWYRQDPGQGLRLIYYSQIVNDFQKGDIAEGYSVSREKKESFPLTVTSAQKNPTAFYLCASSIWGTGQPQHFGDGTRLSIL.

This chain joins TRBV5-1 and TRBJ2-7, with 13 bases that match TRBD2. CDR3 size: 18 residues. The germline gives CDR1 SGHRS, CDR2 YFSETQ. V was clipped by 4 bases and J by 9 bases; unmatched bases: 19. This CDR3 is CASSPTRTSGSPMIRQYF. The CDR3 region has the DNA TGCGCCAGCAGCCCCACCCGGACTAGCGGGAGCCCCATGATCAGGCAGTACTTC.